This section outlines one TCR beta chain sequence together with its context. No cognate antigen has been identified for it. Nothing much larger sits one base from this clone, and base qualities are not available. Measured from the cysteine to the phenylalanine, the CDR3 is 15 residues long. Only the CDR3 portion is preserved as DNA: 45 bases, with reading frame beginning at the first base. Deletion took 1 base off V and 5 bases off J, with a span of 11 bases between the germline ends. CDR1 and CDR2, looked up from the germline V gene, are SGHTA and FQGNSA. Genomic DNA was isolated from the sorted cells so that the TCRbeta CDR3 region could be sequenced. TCRbeta CDR3 regions were sequenced using the immunoSEQ Assay. Imported from immuneACCESS, the table was reduced by TCRdb to in-frame sequences with V and J called. These copies leave out some clones; in studies compared against another copy, an unresolved V gene accounts for under half, and the cause of the remainder is not known. The sample table lists more than 20,000 clones, around three quarters of them with a count of one. The top ten constitute under 25% of the sample.

The source of the sample is a study of OX40 agonist ivuxolimab in advanced cancers. Study-wide context: The costimulatory receptor OX40 (CD134) was targeted by ivuxolimab, a fully human IgG2 agonistic monoclonal antibody. Prior anti-PD-1, anti-PD-L1 or anti-CTLA-4 therapy was permitted, and about two fifths of dose-escalation patients had received checkpoint inhibitors. Among the 52 dose-escalation patients, approximately 20 had hepatocellular carcinoma, approximately 15 melanoma, 9 renal cell carcinoma and 9 head and neck cancer. Peripheral TCRbeta sequencing was intended to test whether TCR sequence diversity was altered and clonal T-cell expansion was caused by ivuxolimab. Intravenous ivuxolimab was administered to patients every 2 weeks at six dose levels: 0.01, 0.1, 0.3, 1.5, 3 and 10 mg/kg. A male proportion of 75% to 85% and a mean age of about 60 years, ranging from 23 to 79, were recorded for the dose-escalation cohort. The paper reports the monotherapy dose-escalation portion (N of about 47 patients) of the phase I ivuxolimab trial. Partial responses occurred in three dose-escalation patients: two with cutaneous melanoma and one with hepatocellular carcinoma. Broad study findings and their caveats: Low levels of normalized T-cell clonal expansion were also shown by some nonresponding patients. At doses from 0.1 to 3.0 mg/kg, clonal expansion was seen in both CD4+ and CD8+ blood T cells between baseline and week 6. In the 0.1-3.0 mg/kg groups, partial responders had among the lowest normalized peripheral clonal expansion, particularly in CD8+ T cells. The antigen specificity of the clonally expanded peripheral T cells was not determined. On average, CD8+ T cells showed more expanded clones than CD4+ T cells after ivuxolimab.

The trial excluded patients who had a history of autoimmune disease or were on systemic immunosuppression. Peripheral blood for TCR sequencing was collected from all dose cohorts at baseline, on cycle 4 day 1, and on cycle 7 day 1. Samples came from an open-label, multicenter, first-in-human phase I dose-escalation trial of ivuxolimab. Adults with locally advanced or metastatic melanoma, renal cell carcinoma, hepatocellular carcinoma or head and neck squamous cell carcinoma were enrolled in the trial. Before TCR sequencing, CD4+ T cells and CD8+ T cells were sorted from peripheral blood as separate populations.

The specimen comprised CD4+ or CD8+ T cells sorted from blood, sampled in a trial of the OX40 agonist ivuxolimab. The rearranged segments are TRBV7-2 and TRBJ2-2, and perhaps TRBD2 as D gene, on 5 matching bases. The clonotype was recovered from an adult with an advanced solid tumor such as melanoma, head and neck, liver or kidney cancer. Here the CDR3 is given as CASSLGIPGTGELFF. The bases are TGTGCCAGCAGCTTAGGGATACCGGGGACCGGGGAGCTGTTTTTT. Joined to the reference TRBV7-2 and TRBJ2-2 proteins, this CDR3 gives the full variable domain: GAGVSQSPSNKVTEKGKDVELRCDPISGHTALYWYRQSLGQGLEFLIYFQGNSAPDKSGLPSDRFSAERTGGSVSTLTIQRTQQEDSAVYLCASSLGIPGTGELFFGEGSRLTVL.